The 31 T cell receptor beta chains listed next were all sequenced from one sample in a study of blood T cell repertoires in COVID-19. The method was immunoSEQ multiplex PCR; TCRdb's version includes in-frame clones alone and lacks a portion of them. Of about 180,000 clones detected, approximately 83% appear once; the ten largest clones hold 9.5% to 12%. The sample taken for sequencing was peripheral blood. The receptors originated from a human donor with active or convalescent COVID-19. The donor label of this sample is uncertain.

This chain uses TRBV2 with TRBJ2-1; 8 nucleotides line up with TRBD1. J lost 10 bases, V lost 4 bases, and 9 bases had no gene match. The CDR3 is 14 residues long. CDR1 and CDR2 (germline): SNHLY, FYNNEI. The CDR3 spells CASSVLGTGIEQFF. DNA of the CDR3: TGTGCCAGCAGTGTTTTGGGGACAGGCATCGAGCAGTTCTTC.

This chain connects TRBV5-4 to TRBJ2-7, with 7 positions matching TRBD1. Germline assignment: CDR1 SGHNT and CDR2 YYREEE (reference sequence). Losses at the gene ends were 3 bases for V and 4 bases for J; bases not matched to a gene: 7. CDR3 length equals 14 residues. DNA for the CDR3: TGTGCCAGCAGCTCCGGACAGGACCTTTACGAGCAGTACTTC. Protein sequence: CASSSGQDLYEQYF.

The chain couples TRBV3-1 (or the pseudogene TRBV3-2) to TRBJ2-7; 8 nucleotides line up with TRBD1. V shed 3 bases, J shed 7 bases, and the junction held 5 bases outside the gene matches. Germline V CDR1 and CDR2: LGHDT, YNNKEL (reference sequence). The CDR3 is 13 residues long. The CDR3 sequence is CASSHQGAGEQYF. The CDR3 region has the DNA TGTGCCAGCAGCCATCAGGGGGCGGGAGAGCAGTACTTC.

V and J are TRBV5-4 and TRBJ1-6, with TRBD1 as a possible D gene (6 bases). This CDR3 is built from 15 residues. V was pared by 4 bases and J by 7 bases, with 15 bases between. Germline assignment: CDR1 SGHNT and CDR2 YYREEE (reference sequence). CDR3 bases: TGTGCCAGCAGCCTGGACAGCCACCCAAATTCACCCCTCCACTTT. Its protein is CASSLDSHPNSPLHF.

V gene TRBV11-3 combines with J gene TRBJ2-7; the match to TRBD1 covers 9 bases. The CDR3 contains 14 residues. Germline V gene lookup returns CDR1 SGHNT and CDR2 YENEEA. The ends lost 5 bases at V and 4 bases at J; junction bases unmatched: 6. The CDR3 loop is CASSLGTGPYEQYF. The CDR3 DNA reads TGTGCCAGCAGCCTAGGGACAGGGCCGTACGAGCAGTACTTC. The whole variable domain, remainder taken from reference TRBV11-3 and TRBJ2-7, is EAGVVQSPRYKIIEKKQPVAFWCNPISGHNTLYWYLQNLGQGPELLIRYENEEAVDDSQLPKDRFSAERLKGVDSTLKIQPAELGDSAVYLCASSLGTGPYEQYFGPGTRLTVT.

J is TRBJ1-2 and V is TRBV6-5; TRBD1 agrees at 7 bases. The V segment lost 6 bases and the J segment 4 bases; nucleotides outside the gene matches: 5. Germline V lookup: CDR1 MNHEY, CDR2 SVGAGI. The CDR3 consists of 13 residues. The CDR3 coding sequence is TGTGCCAGCAGCCGTGACAGGGCCTATGGCTACACCTTC. Residues: CASSRDRAYGYTF.

The CDR3 here is CAWSERGRTLYNEQFF. CDR3 nucleotides: TGTGCCTGGAGTGAACGCGGGAGGACCCTTTACAATGAGCAGTTCTTC. The chain carries TRBV30 and TRBJ2-1; 8 bases align to TRBD2. The CDR3 sequence is 16 residues long. Trimming removed 1 base from V and 4 bases from J; junction bases left unmatched: 9. CDR1 GTSNPN and CDR2 SVGIG come from the germline V gene (reference sequence). Filled out from reference TRBV30 and TRBJ2-1, the complete variable domain reads SQTIHQWPATLVQPVGSPLSLECTVEGTSNPNLYWYRQAAGRGLQLLFYSVGIGQISSEVPQNLSASRPQDRQFILSSKKLLLSDSGFYLCAWSERGRTLYNEQFFGPGTRLTVL.

This chain's CDR3 is CASSVGPGAWAFF. The CDR3 nucleotides are TGTGCCAGCAGCGTAGGTCCGGGTGCTTGGGCTTTCTTT. The chain has TRBV9 and TRBJ1-1; unclear D gene. Germline V gene sequence: CDR1 SGDLS, CDR2 YYNGEE. With 0 bases removed from V and 11 bases from J, the gap between germline ends came to 14 bases. The CDR3 extends over 13 amino acids.

The chain couples TRBV30 to TRBJ1-1, with 8 positions matching TRBD1. The CDR3 is made up of 15 amino acids. The junction had 6 bases not matched to a gene; V was cut back by 2 bases and J by 1 base. Germline V gene sequence: CDR1 GTSNPN, CDR2 SVGIG (reference sequence). Here the CDR3 DNA reads TGTGCCTGGAGTCTGTTGGACAGGGAGAACACTGAAGCTTTCTTT. This translates into CAWSLLDRENTEAFF.

This sequence joins TRBV29-1 and TRBJ2-7, with D possibly being TRBD2 (5 bases). Germline V CDR1 and CDR2: SQVTM, ANQGSEA. This CDR3 has 12 residues. Trimming took 3 bases from V and 4 from J, leaving 10 bases between them. In DNA, the CDR3 is TGCAGCGTTGACCGGGGTGGGTACGAGCAGTACTTC. Its translation is CSVDRGGYEQYF.

This sequence joins TRBV5-1 and TRBJ1-2; 7 bases line up with TRBD1. Per the germline V gene, CDR1 is SGHRS and CDR2 is YFSETQ. The CDR3 is made up of 12 amino acids. V was clipped by 4 bases and J by 5 bases; unmatched bases: 2. This CDR3 reads CASSVQGYGYTF. The CDR3 nucleotides are TGCGCCAGCAGCGTACAGGGGTATGGCTACACCTTC.

This chain uses TRBV25-1 with TRBJ1-2; D ambiguous. Germline-derived CDR1 and CDR2 are MGHDK and SYGVNS. Deletions cut 2 bases from V and 5 bases from J, with 12 bases between. The CDR3 extends over 14 amino acids. The CDR3: CASSEGPSTYGYTF. CDR3 nucleotide sequence: TGTGCCAGCAGTGAAGGGCCCAGCACTTATGGCTACACCTTC.

V gene TRBV12-3 or TRBV12-4 combines with J gene TRBJ2-7; D may be TRBD2 (5 bases). This CDR3 region has 11 residues. With 8 bases removed from V and 0 bases from J, the gap between germline ends came to 5 bases. Here the CDR3 reads CASRGSYEQYF. The CDR3 nucleotides read TGTGCCAGCCGGGGCTCCTACGAGCAGTACTTC.

J is TRBJ2-7 and V is TRBV27; 11 bases line up with TRBD2. The CDR3 is made up of 15 amino acids. J lost 4 bases, V lost 5 bases, and 7 bases had no gene match. Germline V gives CDR1 MNHEY, CDR2 SMNVEV (reference sequence). Here the CDR3 DNA reads TGTGCCAGCAGTCTGACTAGCGGGATCTTATACGAGCAGTACTTC. It specifies CASSLTSGILYEQYF.

V and J are TRBV6-6 and TRBJ2-2; 11 nucleotides agree with TRBD2. This CDR3 spans 16 amino acids. The junction had 5 bases not matched to a gene; V was cut back by 2 bases and J by 6 bases. The germline V gene has CDR1 MNHNY and CDR2 SVGAGI (reference sequence). CDR3 sequence: CASSYHSGGAPGELFF. DNA for the CDR3: TGTGCCAGCAGTTACCATAGCGGGGGGGCCCCCGGGGAGCTGTTTTTT.

The V and J genes are TRBV6-2 or TRBV6-3 and TRBJ1-5, with TRBD1 matching 8 bases. The germline gives CDR1 MNHEY, CDR2 SVGEGT. The CDR3 runs 17 residues. Trimming took 4 bases from V and 2 from J; bases not matched to a gene: 10. As DNA, the CDR3 is TGTGCCAGCAGTTCCCTCCGACAGGGGATAGGCAATCAGCCCCAGCATTTT. Protein: CASSSLRQGIGNQPQHF.

The gene calls are TRBV19 and TRBJ2-5; 9 nucleotides line up with TRBD2. This CDR3 contains 14 residues. The germline V gene encodes CDR1 LNHDA and CDR2 SQIVND (reference sequence). The J segment lost 3 bases and the V segment lost 2 bases, leaving 1 base of the junction unmatched. The CDR3 sequence: CASSIRLAEETQYF. The CDR3 nucleotides are TGTGCCAGTAGTATAAGACTAGCGGAAGAGACCCAGTACTTC.

This clone was observed once. The CDR3 protein is CASSEGRGGTDTQYF. The CDR3 region has the DNA TGTGCCAGCAGCGAGGGGAGGGGGGGCACAGATACGCAGTATTTT. The chain links TRBV9 to TRBJ2-3; TRBD2 might be the D (7 bases). The V gene lost 3 bases and the J gene lost 1 base, with 12 bases spanning the gap. The germline V gene encodes CDR1 SGDLS and CDR2 YYNGEE. The CDR3 runs to 15 residues. The full variable domain, in which reference TRBV9 and TRBJ2-3 provide the parts outside the CDR3, is DSGVTQTPKHLITATGQRVTLRCSPRSGDLSVYWYQQSLDQGLQFLIQYYNGEERAKGNILERFSAQQFPDLHSELNLSSLELGDSALYFCASSEGRGGTDTQYFGPGTRLTVL.

This chain links TRBV2 with TRBJ2-3, with 15 bases fitting TRBD2. J lost 9 bases, V lost 3 bases, and 4 bases had no gene match. Germline values: CDR1 SNHLY, CDR2 FYNNEI. This CDR3 comprises 15 residues. The CDR3: CASSDGLAGGMTQYF. Written as DNA, the CDR3 is TGTGCCAGCAGTGACGGACTAGCGGGAGGGATGACGCAGTATTTT.

This clone showed up many times. The rearrangement links TRBV5-4 to TRBJ2-5; 16 positions agree with TRBD2. V lost 3 bases, J lost 7 bases, and 9 bases stayed unmatched. Germline assignment: CDR1 SGHNT and CDR2 YYREEE (reference sequence). This CDR3 has 17 residues. The CDR3 is CASSWGTSGGAVGTQYF. CDR3 nucleotides: TGTGCCAGCAGCTGGGGGACTAGCGGGGGGGCCGTTGGGACCCAGTACTTC. The whole variable domain, filled in from reference TRBV5-4 and TRBJ2-5, reads ETGVTQSPTHLIKTRGQQVTLRCSSQSGHNTVSWYQQALGQGPQFIFQYYREEENGRGNFPPRFSGLQFPNYSSELNVNALELDDSALYLCASSWGTSGGAVGTQYFGPGTRLLVL.

The chain links TRBV7-3 to TRBJ1-1, with 7 bases identical to TRBD1. The trim removed 5 bases at V and 4 bases at J, leaving 7 bases unmatched. The V gene's germline CDR1 is SGHTA and CDR2 FQGTGA. The length of the CDR3 is 14 residues. The CDR3 coding sequence is TGTGCCAGCAGCCGCGACAGGGCGAGCACTGAAGCTTTCTTT. This sequence encodes CASSRDRASTEAFF. Using reference TRBV7-3 and TRBJ1-1 for the parts outside the CDR3, the full variable domain is GAGVSQTPSNKVTEKGKYVELRCDPISGHTALYWYRQSLGQGPEFLIYFQGTGAADDSGLPNDRFFAVRPEGSVSTLKIQRTERGDSAVYLCASSRDRASTEAFFGQGTRLTVV.

The chain combines TRBV24-1 with TRBJ2-3; 10 bases are shared with TRBD2. The V segment lost 2 bases and the J segment 4 bases; nucleotides outside the gene matches: 17. Looked up from germline, CDR1 is KGHDR and CDR2 is SFDVKD. The CDR3 is 20 residues long. CDR3 amino acids: CATSDSEGLALTRKADTQYF. For the CDR3, the DNA is TGTGCCACCAGTGATTCCGAGGGACTAGCGTTAACCCGAAAAGCAGATACGCAGTATTTT.

Here the CDR3 reads CASSADRPNYGYTF. CDR3 coding DNA: TGTGCCAGCAGTGCGGACAGACCTAACTATGGCTACACCTTC. This chain links TRBV2 with TRBJ1-2; the D gene is possibly TRBD1 (6 bases). Trimming shortened V by 4 bases and J by 0 bases, and 9 bases separated the two germline ends. In germline, CDR1 is SNHLY, CDR2 FYNNEI. CDR3 length equals 14 residues.

This chain connects TRBV7-3 to TRBJ1-1; D is unclear. Germline CDR1 SGHTA, CDR2 FQGTGA. This CDR3 is 13 amino acids long. The V end lost 4 bases, the J end lost 1 base, and 7 bases lay between the germline ends. CDR3 region: CASSSTPNTEAFF. The CDR3, as DNA: TGTGCCAGCAGCTCGACACCGAACACTGAAGCTTTCTTT.

The genes are TRBV11-2 and TRBJ2-6; D not certain. The CDR3 is 16 amino acids. Trimming took 5 bases from V and 0 from J, leaving 11 bases between them. Germline V gives CDR1 SGHAT, CDR2 FQNNGV. The CDR3 bases are TGTGCCAGCAGCCGAACACAGCCCTCTGGGGCCAACGTCCTGACTTTC. It yields the protein CASSRTQPSGANVLTF.

The chain carries TRBV24-1 and TRBJ1-2; 8 bases align to TRBD1. This CDR3 comprises 15 residues. Trimming removed 2 bases from V and 6 bases from J; junction bases left unmatched: 7. Germline V lookup: CDR1 KGHDR, CDR2 SFDVKD. Written as DNA, the CDR3 is TGTGCCACCAGTGATTCGACGTTGGGACAGGATGGCTACACCTTC. Translation: CATSDSTLGQDGYTF.

The genes are TRBV4-1 and TRBJ1-4, with TRBD1 as a possible D gene (5 bases). The germline CDR1 and CDR2 sequences are MGHRA and YSYEKL. CDR3 length equals 16 residues. Trimming removed 0 bases at V and 8 bases at J, with 16 bases between. CDR3 sequence: CASSQEGLAFWEKLFF. The CDR3 region has the DNA TGCGCCAGCAGCCAAGAGGGGCTCGCGTTTTGGGAAAAACTGTTTTTT.

This chain uses TRBV27 with TRBJ2-7; D call uncertain. Germline values: CDR1 MNHEY, CDR2 SMNVEV (reference sequence). This CDR3 is 12 amino acids long. Trimming pared 6 bases from V and 3 bases from J, leaving 9 bases between. CDR3 sequence (DNA): TGTGCCAGCAGCCCTAACTACTACGAGCAGTACTTC. This gives the protein CASSPNYYEQYF.

In nucleotides, the CDR3 is TGTGCCTGGAGGGAGAACGGGGGGGCAGATACGCAGTATTTT. Translation: CAWRENGGADTQYF. This chain connects TRBV30 to TRBJ2-3; 8 bases align to TRBD2. This CDR3 spans 14 amino acids. Trimming removed 3 bases from V and 4 bases from J; junction bases left unmatched: 6. Germline values: CDR1 GTSNPN, CDR2 SVGIG (reference sequence). Full variable domain (outside the CDR3, taken from reference TRBV30 and TRBJ2-3): SQTIHQWPATLVQPVGSPLSLECTVEGTSNPNLYWYRQAAGRGLQLLFYSVGIGQISSEVPQNLSASRPQDRQFILSSKKLLLSDSGFYLCAWRENGGADTQYFGPGTRLTVL.

The chain is built from TRBV7-9 and TRBJ2-7, with a possible D match to TRBD1 (5 bases). This CDR3 contains 13 residues. CDR1 and CDR2 from the germline V gene are SEHNR and FQNEAQ (reference sequence). The germline V and J ends were trimmed by 1 base and 6 bases, with 10 bases remaining between them. The CDR3 protein is CASSLGLGLEQYF. The CDR3 nucleotides read TGTGCCAGCAGCTTAGGGCTGGGGCTCGAGCAGTACTTC.

The chain employs TRBV27 and TRBJ2-1; 7 bases fit TRBD1. V shed 6 bases, J shed 10 bases, and the junction held 24 bases outside the gene matches. The germline CDR1 and CDR2 sequences are MNHEY and SMNVEV (reference sequence). The CDR3 sequence is 18 residues long. The CDR3 nucleotides are TGTGCCAGCAGCCAGACAGGGTGGCCGGGGTTTACCGCGCGGGAGCAGTTCTTC. This sequence encodes CASSQTGWPGFTAREQFF.